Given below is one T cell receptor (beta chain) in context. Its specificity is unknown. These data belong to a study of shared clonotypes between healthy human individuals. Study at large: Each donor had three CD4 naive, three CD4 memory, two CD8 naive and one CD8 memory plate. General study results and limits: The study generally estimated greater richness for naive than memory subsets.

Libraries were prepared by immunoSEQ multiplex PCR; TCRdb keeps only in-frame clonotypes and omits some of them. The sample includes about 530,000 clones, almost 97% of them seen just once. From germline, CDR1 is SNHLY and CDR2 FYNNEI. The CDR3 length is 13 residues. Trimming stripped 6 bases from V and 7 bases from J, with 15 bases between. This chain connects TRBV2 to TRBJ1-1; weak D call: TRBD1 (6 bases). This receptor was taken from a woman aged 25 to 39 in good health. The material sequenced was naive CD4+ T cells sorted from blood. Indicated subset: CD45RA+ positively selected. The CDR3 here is CASRGMGAVEAFF. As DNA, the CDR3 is TGTGCCAGCAGGGGTATGGGGGCAGTTGAAGCTTTCTTT.